This TCR beta chain was documented in a study of breast tumors, draining lymph nodes, adjacent tissues. The lymph nodes were axillary draining lymph nodes from breast cancer patients. Each CDR3 protein is one row after TCRdb ran MiXCR on the multiplex PCR reads. The repertoire includes approximately 89,000 distinct CDR3 sequences, approximately 29% of them detected once, and more than 8% sits in the top ten. CDR3 length: 16 residues. Per the germline V gene, CDR1 is SGHNT and CDR2 is YENEEA. As to this clonotype: A single base separates this from a much larger clone, so it may be a read error.

Specimen: axillary lymph node tissue. The chain recombines TRBV11-3 with TRBJ2-5; a weak D match, TRBD2 (5 bases). The tail of the sequence fits TRBJ2-7 better, so the J call may be wrong. This TCR derives from a female donor with breast cancer. Some clones in this sample may be carry-over from other donors' samples. The DNA of the CDR3 is TGTGCCAGCAGCCATTCTCGAGGCGCTGGAGGCAACGAGCAGTACTTC. Its protein is CASSHSRGAGGNEQYF.